The TCR beta chain described here comes from a study of blood T cells in healthy people across ages. The authors extracted at least 5 micrograms of total RNA per sample. Notes on this clonotype: The antigen remains unidentified.

The use of a sample-barcoded 5' primer and a J-beta primer mix characterized a second PCR of about 7 to 12 cycles. Each CDR3 protein gets one entry after TCRdb re-called the 5' RACE reads with MiXCR. The repertoire holds hundreds of thousands of distinct CDR3 sequences, with around 43% as singletons. Study results and caveats: In long-lived donors, naive CD4+ cell counts and diversity exceeded those of aged donors. Older age went with lower TCR beta diversity per million T cells, in a roughly linear way.

Trimming cost V 0 bases and J 7 bases; bases outside gene matches: 11. Per the germline V gene, CDR1 is LGHDT and CDR2 is YNNKEL (reference sequence). The CDR3 covers 16 residues. The chain carries TRBV3-1 and TRBJ1-2; 7 bases fit TRBD1. Sequences were obtained from blood. The TCR sequence derives from a man in his fifties or sixties in good health. The CDR3 loop reads CASSQDAYRTGGGYTF. CDR3 bases: TGTGCCAGCAGCCAAGATGCTTATAGGACAGGTGGTGGCTACACCTTC.